These 26 T cell receptor beta chains share one sample of origin, sequenced in a study of cytomegalovirus exposure and HLA in healthy donors. With 60 Vbeta and 13 Jbeta primers, the PCR was carried out. The method was immunoSEQ multiplex PCR; TCRdb's version includes in-frame clones alone and lacks a portion of them. Counted here are around 150,000 clones, about 79% occurring once; the ten biggest clones make up about 1.7%. Source material: PBMCs. Receptor source: a woman in her thirties in good health and CMV-seronegative.

The chain combines TRBV6-6 with TRBJ2-7, with TRBD1 matching 10 bases. From germline, CDR1 is MNHNY and CDR2 SVGAGI (reference sequence). The CDR3 length is 15 residues. The ends lost 8 bases at V and 0 bases at J; junction bases unmatched: 7. The CDR3 DNA reads as TGTGCCAGCGCGAAGGGACAGGGGCACTCCTACGAGCAGTACTTC. Its translation: CASAKGQGHSYEQYF.

This rearrangement joins TRBV4-2 to TRBJ1-5; the D gene is possibly TRBD1 (5 bases). Between the trimmed V and J ends, which lost 0 bases and 4 bases, there was a span of 7 bases. The CDR3 loop spans 14 amino acids. The V gene's germline CDR1 is LGHNA and CDR2 YNFKEQ. The chain's CDR3 is CASSQEGGNQPQHF. The CDR3 DNA reads as TGTGCCAGCAGCCAAGAGGGGGGGAATCAGCCCCAGCATTTT.

This sequence joins TRBV30 and TRBJ1-2; 8 bases align to TRBD1. Trimming cost V 2 bases and J 2 bases; bases outside gene matches: 13. The CDR3 has 17 residues. The germline gives CDR1 GTSNPN, CDR2 SVGIG (reference sequence). CDR3 loop: CAWSPLRGQVKNYGYTF. As DNA, the CDR3 is TGTGCCTGGAGTCCCCTGCGGGGACAGGTAAAAAACTATGGCTACACCTTC.

Turning to this clone: The same CDR3 also results from other DNA sequences found in this sample. The V call is TRBV4-1, the J call TRBJ1-2; possible D gene TRBD1, 5 bases. Germline CDR1 reads MGHRA; CDR2 reads YSYEKL. Trimming cost V 4 bases and J 2 bases, with 8 bases left between them. This CDR3 has 13 amino acids. CDR3 protein: CASSPGLNYGYTF. The CDR3 nucleotides read TGCGCCAGCAGCCCGGGACTAAACTATGGCTACACCTTC.

This clone was detected only a few times. CDR3 sequence reads: CASSDSPGETQYF. The CDR3 region has the DNA TGTGCCAGCAGTGACTCGCCAGGCGAGACCCAGTACTTC. The chain has TRBV6-4 and TRBJ2-5; D gene ambiguous. V was clipped by 0 bases and J by 5 bases, with 7 bases between them. The CDR3 is made up of 13 amino acids. In germline, CDR1 is MRHNA, CDR2 SNTAGT.

The rearrangement joins TRBV7-6 to TRBJ1-1; D might be TRBD1 (5 bases). V lost 4 bases and J lost 1, with 13 bases in between. Germline CDR1 and CDR2: SGHVS and FNYEAQ. The CDR3 is 15 amino acids. DNA for the CDR3: TGTGCCAGCAGCTCACCACTCACAGGGAACACTGAAGCTTTCTTT. It is translated as CASSSPLTGNTEAFF.

This chain links TRBV12-5 with TRBJ2-5; D might be TRBD2 (6 bases). Per germline, CDR1 LGHNT and CDR2 FRNRAP. CDR3 length: 14 residues. V was shortened by 4 bases and J by 1 base, with 10 bases between the two germline ends. The CDR3 DNA follows: TGTGCTAGTGGTTGGGGACTTCGCCAAGAGACCCAGTACTTC. Protein product: CASGWGLRQETQYF.

The chain joins TRBV5-1 to TRBJ1-2; 10 bases are a match to TRBD1. The ends lost 4 bases at V and 8 bases at J; junction bases unmatched: 5. CDR1 and CDR2 from the germline V gene are SGHRS and YFSETQ. This CDR3 comprises 13 residues. CDR3 protein: CASSPGTGAGYTF. DNA of the CDR3: TGCGCCAGCAGCCCCGGGACAGGGGCCGGCTACACCTTC.

The CDR3 protein is CAWDREEGNTEAFF. The CDR3 DNA follows: TGTGCCTGGGACAGGGAAGAGGGGAACACTGAAGCTTTCTTT. The chain is built from TRBV30 and TRBJ1-1; 7 nucleotides line up with TRBD1. Germline assignment: CDR1 GTSNPN and CDR2 SVGIG (reference sequence). CDR3 length equals 14 residues. Trimming cost V 5 bases and J 1 base; bases outside gene matches: 7.

The chain is built from TRBV6-5 and TRBJ2-2, with TRBD1 matching 7 bases. CDR3 length: 16 residues. J lost 3 bases, V lost 2 bases, and 6 bases had no gene match. Per germline, CDR1 MNHEY and CDR2 SVGAGI. The CDR3 is CASSYLPGQHTGELFF. CDR3 bases: TGTGCCAGCAGTTACCTACCGGGACAGCACACCGGGGAGCTGTTTTTT.

This chain connects TRBV5-4 to TRBJ1-3; 7 nucleotides align to TRBD1. CDR1 SGHNT and CDR2 YYREEE come from the germline V gene (reference sequence). The CDR3 consists of 18 residues. The V gene end was trimmed by 3 bases and the J gene end by 1 base; junction bases not matched to a gene: 13. CDR3 DNA sequence: TGTGCCAGCAGCTCGGAAAGCAGACAGGGTCGGTCTGGAAACACCATATATTTT. Residues: CASSSESRQGRSGNTIYF.

The chain carries TRBV18 and TRBJ2-1; D not resolved. Germline values: CDR1 KGHSH, CDR2 LQKENI. This CDR3 comprises 14 residues. The V end lost 0 bases, the J end lost 5 bases, and 8 bases lay between the germline ends. The CDR3 DNA sequence: TGTGCCAGCTCACCACCCGGAGACCACAATGAGCAGTTCTTC. Residues: CASSPPGDHNEQFF.

This clone was counted a few times. The J gene is TRBJ1-3, the V gene TRBV14; the match to TRBD1 covers 9 bases. V lost 4 bases and J lost 3; bases outside the gene matches: 4. The V gene's germline CDR1 is SGHDN and CDR2 FVKESK. The CDR3 is made up of 15 amino acids. The CDR3 sequence is CASSLTGGGGNTIYF. The CDR3 region has the DNA TGTGCCAGCAGCCTAACAGGGGGCGGTGGAAACACCATATATTTT.

This clone was recorded a few times. The chain carries TRBV6-5 and TRBJ2-5; 12 bases align to TRBD1. Unmatched junction bases numbered 4, after V lost 6 bases and J lost 5 bases. From germline, CDR1 is MNHEY and CDR2 SVGAGI. CDR3 size: 14 residues. Written as DNA, the CDR3 is TGTGCCAGCAGGCCCGGGACAGGGGGCGAGACCCAGTACTTC. This codes for CASRPGTGGETQYF.

This chain links TRBV19 with TRBJ1-5; 7 bases map to TRBD1. With 5 bases clipped from V and 4 bases from J, the junction kept 8 bases outside the gene matches. Germline V gene data show CDR1 as LNHDA and CDR2 as SQIVND (reference sequence). This CDR3 is 15 amino acids long. The CDR3: CASSPTRQGNQPQHF. DNA of the CDR3: TGTGCCAGTAGTCCAACCCGACAGGGTAATCAGCCCCAGCATTTT.

V and J are TRBV7-2 and TRBJ1-1; 12 bases are shared with TRBD1. Trimming removed 1 base from V and 7 bases from J; junction bases left unmatched: 13. The CDR3 consists of 18 residues. Germline-derived CDR1 and CDR2 are SGHTA and FQGNSA. CDR3 residues: CASSLGRRGQGAKDEAFF. The CDR3 DNA is TGTGCCAGCAGCTTAGGACGACGGGGACAGGGGGCGAAGGATGAAGCTTTCTTT.

This chain links TRBV2 with TRBJ1-3; TRBD1 agrees at 8 bases. With 7 bases clipped from V and 2 bases from J, the junction kept 4 bases outside the gene matches. The CDR3 runs 14 residues. The germline CDR1 and CDR2 sequences are SNHLY and FYNNEI. Here the CDR3 DNA reads TGTGCCAGCAATATACAGGGGGCTGGAAACACCATATATTTT. Translated, it gives CASNIQGAGNTIYF.

This clone is a singleton in its sample. The V gene is TRBV5-1, the J gene TRBJ2-3; maybe TRBD2 (7 bases). The length of the CDR3 is 14 residues. V was shortened by 4 bases and J by 4 bases, with 13 bases between the two germline ends. Per germline, CDR1 SGHRS and CDR2 YFSETQ. The CDR3 DNA reads as TGCGCCAGCAGCAGGACCGGGGGGCCAGATACGCAGTATTTT. It specifies CASSRTGGPDTQYF.

The table lists this clone with a few counts. The chain combines TRBV27 with TRBJ1-6; 7 bases match TRBD1. Trimming took 6 bases from V and 5 from J; bases not matched to a gene: 4. The CDR3 runs to 14 residues. Germline-derived CDR1 and CDR2 are MNHEY and SMNVEV (reference sequence). The CDR3 region is CASSNRGNNSPLHF. The CDR3 nucleotides are TGTGCCAGCAGCAACAGGGGTAATAATTCACCCCTCCACTTT.

The J gene is TRBJ1-2, the V gene TRBV11-3; D uncertain. This CDR3 is 13 amino acids long. Looked up from germline, CDR1 is SGHNT and CDR2 is YENEEA. V was clipped by 4 bases and J by 6 bases, with 12 bases between them. The CDR3 DNA reads TGTGCCAGCAGCTCGGAGGCAGTAAATGGCTACACCTTC. Amino acid sequence: CASSSEAVNGYTF.

The CDR3 sequence is CASSFLQGANTEAFF. For the CDR3, the DNA is TGTGCCAGCAGCTTCTTACAGGGGGCGAACACTGAAGCTTTCTTT. The chain uses TRBV7-8 and TRBJ1-1; 9 bases align to TRBD1. This CDR3 has 15 residues. The trim removed 3 bases at V and 1 base at J, leaving 3 bases unmatched. Germline V lookup: CDR1 SGHVS, CDR2 FQNEAQ.

This clone was seen just once. The chain employs TRBV28 and TRBJ1-2, with TRBD1 identical over 7 bases. The CDR3 spans 12 residues. Germline trimming cut 10 bases from V and 3 bases from J; bases unmatched to any gene: 5. Germline V gene sequence: CDR1 MDHEN, CDR2 SYDVKM. The CDR3 reads CATSGQHYGYTF. The CDR3 DNA follows: TGTGCCACCTCGGGACAGCACTATGGCTACACCTTC.

A note on this clone: Other DNA sequences in this specimen translate into the identical CDR3. The CDR3 sequence: CATSGQPNYGYTF. CDR3 sequence (DNA): TGCGCCACCTCGGGACAGCCTAACTATGGCTACACCTTC. The chain is built from TRBV5-1 and TRBJ1-2, with TRBD1 matching 7 bases. CDR1 is SGHRS and CDR2 is YFSETQ in the germline V gene. V shed 9 bases, J shed 0 bases, and the junction held 5 bases outside the gene matches. The CDR3 length is 13 residues.

This clone has a single count. The chain has TRBV6-5 and TRBJ1-6; tentative D call: TRBD1 (5 bases). In germline, CDR1 is MNHEY, CDR2 SVGAGI. The CDR3 totals 14 residues. V shed 4 bases and J shed 6 bases, with 10 bases lying between them. The CDR3 nucleotides are TGTGCCAGCAGTTGGGACTTGGGTAATTCACCCCTCCACTTT. Translating it yields CASSWDLGNSPLHF.

This clone was recorded a few times. This rearrangement joins TRBV28 to TRBJ2-3; the match to TRBD2 covers 7 bases. The CDR3 is made up of 16 amino acids. V shed 1 base and J 7 bases; nucleotides not matched to a gene: 11. Germline V gene sequence: CDR1 MDHEN, CDR2 SYDVKM. The CDR3, as DNA: TGTGCCAGCAGTTTATCCCCCGGCGGGGGAGAACATACGCAGTATTTT. This translates into CASSLSPGGGEHTQYF.

The genes are TRBV5-1 and TRBJ1-4; D is perhaps TRBD1 (6 bases). Trimming pared 0 bases from V and 6 bases from J, leaving 6 bases between. This CDR3 is built from 13 residues. Germline V lookup: CDR1 SGHRS, CDR2 YFSETQ. This CDR3 is CASSLDRDEKLFF. The CDR3 DNA sequence: TGCGCCAGCAGCTTGGACAGGGATGAAAAACTGTTTTTT.